These T cell receptor beta chains were read from a single sample in a study of lymphopenia after photon versus proton radiotherapy. The repertoire was sequenced with immunoSEQ multiplex PCR; TCRdb's copy has only in-frame clones and lacks some. The table has 50,000 or so clones, under 95% seen once. The sample here was peripheral blood, taken from a patient treated with photon-based radiotherapy. The receptors here all came from a woman aged 40 to 50 with cholangiocarcinoma. Both conserved end residues are part of each CDR3. The order of the fields is clone size, V gene, J gene, D gene, CDR3 protein, CDR3 DNA. The D gene is left open where the match is weak. Not every row has a clone size; where given, it reads once, few, many or a size class.

NA	TRBV7-2	TRBJ2-3	TRBD2	CASSLAEREWLDTQYF	TGTGCCAGCAGCTTAGCGGAGCGGGAGTGGTTAGATACGCAGTATTTT
NA	TRBV6-6	TRBJ2-1	TRBD1	CASSYSVGQNNEQFF	TGTGCCAGCAGTTACTCCGTGGGACAGAACAATGAGCAGTTCTTC
NA	TRBV5-6	TRBJ2-3	NA	CASSLAVGLTDTQYF	TGTGCCAGCAGCTTGGCGGTGGGACTCACAGATACGCAGTATTTT
once	TRBV28	TRBJ1-4	NA	CASSLPGEGFLEKLFF	TGTGCCAGCAGTCTCCCTGGCGAGGGCTTTCTAGAAAAACTGTTTTTT
NA	TRBV27	TRBJ1-6	NA	CATGGRGESPLHF	TGTGCCACAGGCGGAAGGGGTGAGTCACCCCTCCACTTT
once	TRBV11-2	TRBJ2-7	TRBD1	CASSTPGGQAYEQYF	TGTGCCAGCAGCACCCCCGGAGGACAGGCCTACGAGCAGTACTTC
NA	TRBV10-2	TRBJ1-2	TRBD1	CASSDHRGTGDGYTF	TGCGCCAGCAGTGACCATCGAGGGACAGGGGATGGCTACACCTTC
NA	TRBV30	TRBJ1-2	TRBD1	CAWRPGGDGYTF	TGTGCCTGGAGGCCAGGGGGAGATGGCTACACCTTC
NA	TRBV5-8	TRBJ2-7	NA	CASSLPGYSYEQYF	TGTGCCAGCAGCCTCCCGGGATATTCCTACGAGCAGTACTTC
NA	TRBV2	TRBJ2-5	NA	CASSDGTAGVRTQYF	TGTGCCAGCAGTGACGGGACCGCCGGGGTCAGGACCCAGTACTTC
NA	TRBV6-1	TRBJ1-6	NA	CASRMDSKNSPLHF	TGTGCCAGCAGGATGGACAGTAAGAATTCACCCCTCCACTTT
NA	TRBV11-2	TRBJ2-1	TRBD2	CASSLGLAGINEQFF	TGTGCCAGCAGCTTGGGGCTAGCGGGAATAAATGAGCAGTTCTTC
NA	TRBV7-8	TRBJ1-1	NA	CASSLAAGPNTEAFF	TGTGCCAGCAGCTTAGCGGCGGGGCCGAACACTGAAGCTTTCTTT
few	TRBV9	TRBJ1-2	NA	CASSVGPGGYTF	TGTGCCAGCAGCGTAGGTCCCGGCGGCTACACCTTC
NA	TRBV10-3	TRBJ2-4	NA	CAISEPAGRNIQYF	TGTGCCATCAGTGAGCCGGCGGGAAGGAACATTCAGTACTTC
NA	TRBV11-3	TRBJ2-1	TRBD2	CASSFTSGNEQFF	TGTGCCAGCAGCTTCACTAGCGGGAATGAGCAGTTCTTC
NA	TRBV28	TRBJ1-1	NA	CASKANTEAFF	TGTGCCAGCAAAGCTAACACTGAAGCTTTCTTT
NA	TRBV11-1	TRBJ2-7	NA	CASSKKQGLGMHEQYF	TGTGCCAGCAGCAAGAAACAGGGCCTTGGGATGCACGAGCAGTACTTC
NA	TRBV6-5	TRBJ2-7	NA	CASSRQAFYEQYF	TGTGCCAGCAGTCGACAGGCATTCTACGAGCAGTACTTC
NA	TRBV2	TRBJ1-3	NA	CASGGNTIYF	TGTGCCAGCGGAGGAAACACCATATATTTT
NA	TRBV9	TRBJ2-1	NA	CASSVGTEYNEQFF	TGTGCCAGCAGCGTAGGGACAGAATACAATGAGCAGTTCTTC
NA	TRBV30	TRBJ2-7	NA	CAWSKQVAYEQYF	TGTGCCTGGAGTAAGCAAGTTGCCTACGAGCAGTACTTC
NA	TRBV27	TRBJ1-2	NA	CATARGGGGYTF	TGTGCCACCGCAAGGGGTGGCGGTGGCTACACCTTC
NA	TRBV5-8	TRBJ2-3	TRBD2	CASSLDAGGSF	TGTGCCAGCAGCTTGGATGCGGGAGGGAGTTTT
NA	TRBV2	TRBJ1-4	NA	CASSGGAARGGEKLFF	TGTGCCAGCAGTGGCGGAGCGGCGAGGGGAGGTGAAAAACTGTTTTTT
NA	TRBV27	TRBJ2-5	TRBD1	CASSAWTGMKTQYF	TGTGCCAGCAGTGCATGGACAGGGATGAAGACCCAGTACTTC
once	TRBV11-2	TRBJ2-1	TRBD2	CASSPRVAGYNEQFF	TGTGCCAGCAGCCCCAGGGTAGCGGGCTACAATGAGCAGTTCTTC
few	TRBV6-1	TRBJ2-1	TRBD1	CASDRGTYNEQFF	TGTGCCAGCGACAGGGGGACCTACAATGAGCAGTTCTTC